These T cell receptor beta chains were read from a single sample in a study of blood T cell repertoires in COVID-19. Assay: immunoSEQ multiplex PCR; the TCRdb copy retains only in-frame clones and omits some. The sample consists of hundreds of thousands of clones, about 89% of them appearing once. Sequencing was performed on peripheral blood. Receptor source: a woman aged 25 to 39 with acute or convalescent COVID-19. Each CDR3 is given with its conserved first and last residue. A D gene is named only where the DNA matches it firmly. The size of a clone is reported for some rows only, either as once, few or many, or as a class for expanded clones.

NA	TRBV6-5	TRBJ2-3	NA	CASSYSVPSGTDTQYF	TGTGCCAGCAGTTACTCGGTCCCTAGCGGCACAGATACGCAGTATTTT
NA	TRBV6-1	TRBJ2-5	TRBD1	CASREDRGLETQYF	TGTGCCAGCAGGGAAGACAGGGGGCTTGAGACCCAGTACTTC
NA	TRBV28	TRBJ1-1	NA	CASSRGTYTEAFF	TGTGCCAGCAGCCGAGGCACCTACACTGAAGCTTTCTTT
NA	TRBV14	TRBJ2-1	NA	CASSLSAPAYNEQFF	TGTGCCAGCAGCCTTAGCGCACCCGCCTACAATGAGCAGTTCTTC
NA	TRBV5-1	TRBJ2-7	TRBD2	CASSLGPLRGIYEQYF	TGCGCCAGCAGCTTGGGCCCTTTGCGGGGGATCTACGAGCAGTACTTC
NA	TRBV14	TRBJ2-3	NA	CASSQGGGANTDTQYF	TGTGCCAGCAGCCAAGGTGGGGGGGCTAACACAGATACGCAGTATTTT
NA	TRBV5-1	TRBJ2-7	NA	CASSSNYEQYF	TGCGCCAGCAGCTCTAACTACGAGCAGTACTTC
NA	TRBV27	TRBJ2-7	TRBD1	CASSLSLVQGDSYEQYF	TGTGCCAGCAGTTTATCACTCGTGCAGGGGGACTCCTACGAGCAGTACTTC
NA	TRBV6-5	TRBJ1-5	NA	CASRTAFNQPQHF	TGTGCCAGTCGAACAGCTTTTAATCAGCCCCAGCATTTT
NA	TRBV6-5	TRBJ1-4	NA	CASSPRFSEKLFF	TGTGCCAGCAGCCCCCGGTTTAGTGAAAAACTGTTTTTT
NA	TRBV15	TRBJ2-2	TRBD1	CATSTKVPGQLNTGELFF	TGTGCCACCAGCACGAAGGTACCGGGACAGCTGAACACCGGGGAGCTGTTTTTT
NA	TRBV27	TRBJ1-2	NA	CATGGSPGYTF	TGTGCCACGGGGGGCAGTCCTGGCTACACCTTC
NA	TRBV3-1/TRBV3-2	TRBJ1-2	TRBD1	CASSQGGGGGYTF	TGTGCCAGCAGCCAAGGAGGGGGCGGTGGCTACACCTTC
NA	TRBV6-5	TRBJ2-7	TRBD1	CASRRGTGGSYEQYF	TGTGCCAGCAGGCGCGGGACAGGGGGCTCCTACGAGCAGTACTTC
NA	TRBV28	TRBJ2-7	NA	CASSSDRPTYEQYF	TGTGCCAGCAGTTCCGACAGGCCTACCTACGAGCAGTACTTC
many	TRBV5-4	TRBJ2-7	NA	CASSLQGSYEQYF	TGTGCCAGCAGCTTGCAGGGGTCCTACGAGCAGTACTTC
NA	TRBV30	TRBJ1-6	TRBD1	CAWREGMGQGNSPLHF	TGTGCCTGGAGGGAAGGGATGGGACAGGGGAATTCACCCCTCCACTTT
NA	TRBV14	TRBJ2-6	NA	CASSLVNRLGANVLTF	TGTGCCAGCAGCCTTGTCAACAGGCTTGGGGCCAACGTCCTGACTTTC
NA	TRBV29-1	TRBJ2-7	NA	CSVRVFYEQYF	TGCAGCGTTCGGGTCTTCTACGAGCAGTACTTC
NA	TRBV3-1/TRBV3-2	TRBJ2-7	NA	CASSHSRQTSVGEQYF	TGTGCCAGCAGCCATAGTAGACAGACCAGCGTAGGAGAGCAGTACTTC
once	TRBV27	TRBJ1-1	NA	CASKRDRNTEAFF	TGTGCCAGCAAACGAGACAGGAACACTGAAGCTTTCTTT
NA	TRBV19	TRBJ1-2	NA	CASSPGWGLYIPNYGYTF	TGTGCCAGTAGTCCGGGATGGGGACTCTACATACCTAACTATGGCTACACCTTC
NA	TRBV5-6	TRBJ1-4	TRBD1	CASSLGQGAWEKLFF	TGTGCCAGCAGCTTGGGACAGGGGGCTTGGGAAAAACTGTTTTTT
NA	TRBV24-1	TRBJ1-2	TRBD1	CATSDLKQGAFYGYTF	TGTGCCACCAGTGATTTGAAACAGGGGGCTTTCTATGGCTACACCTTC
NA	TRBV2	TRBJ2-1	TRBD2	CASSAPRGKGNEQFF	TGTGCCAGCAGTGCCCCGCGGGGGAAGGGCAATGAGCAGTTCTTC
few	TRBV15	TRBJ1-1	NA	CATSRDHLTRNTEAFF	TGTGCCACCAGCAGAGATCATCTTACAAGGAACACTGAAGCTTTCTTT
NA	TRBV5-1	TRBJ1-2	NA	CASSLGTVANYGYTF	TGCGCCAGCAGCTTGGGAACGGTAGCTAACTATGGCTACACCTTC